The rows below give T cell receptor beta chains drawn from one sample of a study of cytomegalovirus exposure and HLA in healthy donors. Clones were sequenced by immunoSEQ multiplex PCR, and TCRdb holds only the in-frame ones, with some missing. The sample shows roughly 77,000 clones, 65% to 70% of them seen only once. The source material was PBMCs. These receptor sequences come from a woman aged 50 to 60 in good health and CMV-seropositive. Each CDR3 is given with its conserved first and last residue. D genes are given only for firm matches. Some rows mark clone size as missing; the rest say once, few, many or name a class of expanded clone.

j_call v_call d_call clone_size cdr3_aa cdr3_nt
TRBJ2-6 TRBV7-2 - - CASSWRVSGANVLTF TGTGCCAGCAGCTGGAGGGTGTCTGGGGCCAACGTCCTGACTTTC
TRBJ1-2 TRBV11-2 - - CASSSYTGPQGYTF TGTGCCAGCAGCTCCTATACAGGGCCCCAGGGCTACACCTTC
TRBJ2-1 TRBV6-1 TRBD2 - CASSETRGGPYNEQFF TGTGCCAGCAGTGAAACCCGGGGGGGCCCCTACAATGAGCAGTTCTTC
TRBJ2-2 TRBV10-3 TRBD2 - CAISSIAGFSTGELFF TGTGCCATCAGTAGTATAGCGGGGTTTTCCACCGGGGAGCTGTTTTTT
TRBJ1-3 TRBV9 - once CASSVVGENTIYF TGTGCCAGCAGCGTAGTGGGAGAAAACACCATATATTTT
TRBJ2-3 TRBV7-2 - few CASTSYLATDTQYF TGTGCCAGCACCTCCTACCTAGCGACAGATACGCAGTATTTT
TRBJ1-4 TRBV6-1 - few CASSGTGRGNEKLFF TGTGCCAGCAGTGGTACAGGGCGAGGTAATGAAAAACTGTTTTTT
TRBJ1-2 TRBV7-9 - - CASSFIEQGYGCTF TGTGCCAGCAGCTTTATCGAGCAGGGCTATGGCTGCACCTTC
TRBJ1-5 TRBV6-5 - few CASSLYPSGPQHF TGTGCCAGCAGTTTGTACCCCTCGGGGCCCCAGCATTTT
TRBJ1-3 TRBV6-5 - few CASSSNWDNSGNTIYF TGTGCCAGCAGTTCCAATTGGGACAACTCTGGAAACACCATATATTTT
TRBJ2-3 TRBV7-2 - - CASSPGYLNTDTQYF TGTGCCAGCAGCCCCGGTTACCTCAACACAGATACGCAGTATTTT
TRBJ1-4 TRBV27 - - CASGLGSKRKLFF TGTGCCAGCGGACTAGGGTCGAAGCGAAAACTGTTTTTT
TRBJ2-3 TRBV5-1 TRBD1 - CASSLAGQGTDTQYF TGCGCCAGCAGCTTGGCTGGACAGGGTACAGATACGCAGTATTTT
TRBJ1-4 TRBV11-2 TRBD1 - CASSLGSFGQGEKLFF TGTGCCAGCAGCTTAGGTTCTTTTGGACAGGGCGAAAAACTGTTTTTT
TRBJ2-2 TRBV4-1 - - CASSQSSGVAGELFF TGCGCCAGCAGCCAATCATCGGGGGTCGCCGGGGAGCTGTTTTTT
TRBJ2-7 TRBV9 - - CASSPPGQYEQYF TGTGCCAGCAGCCCGCCGGGACAATACGAGCAGTACTTC
TRBJ2-3 TRBV5-1 TRBD1 - CASGQGTDTQYF TGCGCCAGCGGACAGGGCACAGATACGCAGTATTTT
TRBJ2-3 TRBV7-8 TRBD1 - CASSFRGLGTDTQYF TGTGCCAGCAGTTTCAGGGGGTTAGGCACAGATACGCAGTATTTT
TRBJ1-1 TRBV5-6 TRBD1 - CASSLLTGGKNTEAFF TGTGCCAGCAGCCTCTTGACAGGGGGAAAGAACACTGAAGCTTTCTTT
TRBJ2-1 TRBV30 - few CAWETSGGEQFF TGTGCCTGGGAGACGAGCGGAGGTGAGCAGTTCTTC
TRBJ2-3 TRBV5-4 - - CASSLGGPTDTQYF TGTGCCAGCAGCTTGGGTGGCCCCACAGATACGCAGTATTTT
TRBJ2-5 TRBV12-5 - - CASGLASETQYF TGTGCTAGTGGTTTGGCCTCGGAGACCCAGTACTTC
TRBJ2-5 TRBV2 TRBD2 - CASSERGGGRRETQYF TGTGCCAGCAGTGAAAGAGGCGGGGGGCGGCGAGAGACCCAGTACTTC
TRBJ2-7 TRBV9 - - CASGGSSSYEQYF TGTGCCAGCGGAGGCTCCAGCTCCTACGAGCAGTACTTC
TRBJ1-2 TRBV4-1 - - CASSQDPTTGVYTF TGCGCCAGCAGCCAAGATCCCACGACAGGAGTCTACACCTTC
TRBJ1-5 TRBV15 - few CATSRDKEWLQPQHF TGTGCCACCAGCAGAGATAAGGAGTGGTTACAGCCCCAGCATTTT
TRBJ2-5 TRBV7-9 - - CASSLEGLAETQYF TGTGCCAGCAGCTTAGAAGGGCTAGCGGAGACCCAGTACTTC
TRBJ2-3 TRBV27 TRBD2 - CASSLSPSTSGGPADTQYF TGTGCCAGCAGTTTAAGCCCCTCGACTAGCGGGGGGCCGGCAGATACGCAGTATTTT
TRBJ1-2 TRBV28 - - CASSPQGRDYGYTF TGTGCCAGCAGTCCGCAAGGCAGGGACTATGGCTACACCTTC
TRBJ1-2 TRBV2 - - CASRGSRTSGVGFHGYTF TGTGCCAGCAGGGGCTCTAGGACCTCGGGGGTGGGGTTCCATGGCTACACCTTC
TRBJ2-7 TRBV5-1 - - CASSLGTGNSYEQYF TGCGCCAGCAGCTTAGGTACAGGGAACTCCTACGAGCAGTACTTC
TRBJ2-5 TRBV11-2 TRBD1 once CASSRWDRARETQYF TGTGCCAGCAGCCGCTGGGACAGGGCGAGAGAGACCCAGTACTTC
TRBJ1-5 TRBV19 TRBD1 - CASTRLGTAHQPQHF TGTGCCAGTACCAGACTTGGGACAGCTCATCAGCCCCAGCATTTT
TRBJ2-5 TRBV5-1 TRBD2 few CASSSLRNLAGDDRETQYF TGCGCCAGCAGCTCCCTCAGAAACTTAGCGGGGGACGATAGGGAGACCCAGTACTTC
TRBJ1-6 TRBV4-1 - - CASSQDRRATSPLHF TGCGCCAGCAGCCAAGATCGCAGGGCTACTTCACCCCTCCACTTT
TRBJ2-1 TRBV4-2 TRBD2 large CASSQELGTSGYSYNEQFF TGTGCCAGCAGCCAAGAATTGGGGACTAGCGGGTACTCCTACAATGAGCAGTTCTTC
TRBJ2-1 TRBV7-3 TRBD2 - CASSFGLAGNEQFF TGTGCCAGCAGCTTCGGGCTAGCGGGCAATGAGCAGTTCTTC
TRBJ1-1 TRBV19 - - CAGSIIRGEAFF TGTGCCGGTAGTATAATAAGGGGTGAAGCTTTCTTT
TRBJ1-4 TRBV10-3 TRBD1 - CAIGESNGQGAEKLFF TGTGCCATCGGTGAGTCGAACGGACAGGGGGCTGAAAAACTGTTTTTT
TRBJ1-3 TRBV4-2 - - CASSQANGNTIYF TGTGCCAGCAGCCAAGCAAATGGAAACACCATATATTTT